A single TCR beta chain is shown here with its context. This specimen belongs to a study of shared clonotypes between healthy human individuals. Whole-study context: Donors, aged 18 to 49, were a couple of women and a few men.

Every immunoSEQ plate was one replicate of a subset's evenly spread DNA. Profiling relied on immunoSEQ multiplex PCR, and the TCRdb table lists in-frame clones only, not all of them. The table lists approximately 2.4 million clones, 90% to 96% of them singletons. The CDR3 sequence is 12 residues long. The V gene lost 6 bases and the J gene lost 7 bases, with 13 bases spanning the gap. CDR1 is MNHEY and CDR2 is SVGAGI in the germline V gene. The source is a man aged 18 to 30 in good health. V is TRBV6-5 and J is TRBJ2-7, with a possible D match to TRBD1 (6 bases). Input material: naive CD4+ T cells sorted from blood. Described subset: CD45RA+ positively selected. The CDR3 is CASRSGQPEQYF. For the CDR3, the DNA is TGTGCCAGCAGATCCGGACAGCCTGAGCAGTACTTC.